The source of this TCR beta chain is a study of shared clonotypes between healthy human individuals. Study-wide points: Naive subsets generally had larger estimated richness than memory subsets.

Note on this clone: What it binds is not known.

The CDR3 has 12 amino acids. Germline lookup yields CDR1 LNHDA and CDR2 SQIVND (reference sequence). The J segment lost 5 bases and the V segment lost 6 bases, leaving 1 base of the junction unmatched. Some clones are missing from TCRdb's copy, which holds only in-frame ones; the method was immunoSEQ multiplex PCR. This repertoire shows around 2,000,000 clones, 85% to 95% found once; its top ten account for about 0.13%. This TCR came from a man between 18 and 29 years old in good health. The chain carries TRBV19 and TRBJ2-3, with 8 bases fitting TRBD1. Sample: naive CD4+ T cells sorted from blood. Subset here: CD45RA+ positively selected. The CDR3 DNA reads TGTGCCAGTAGACAGGGGGTAGATACGCAGTATTTT. Its protein product is CASRQGVDTQYF.